The present T cell receptor (beta chain) was sequenced within a study of cytomegalovirus exposure and HLA in healthy donors. Study information: Researchers previously reported finding 90 million to 130 million unique TCR beta sequences from roughly 170 million T cells.

Researchers ran the PCR with 60 Vbeta and 13 Jbeta primers. Produced via immunoSEQ multiplex PCR; TCRdb's table is partial and in-frame only. Of 70,000 to 90,000 clones listed, 63% are singletons. This clone was detected once. Its antigen is as yet unknown. The V and J ends lost 3 bases and 3 bases respectively, with 9 bases between them. CDR3 length: 14 amino acids. Germline CDR1 reads SGHRS; CDR2 reads YFSETQ. Study-level results: Common viral pathogens were later found to be apparently linked to several of the most significant clusters. TCR beta chains numbering under 200 were designated cytomegalovirus-associated.

Nominally healthy donors provided the samples, though records likely missed some immune exposures. The chain employs TRBV5-1 and TRBJ2-2; a possible D gene is TRBD2 (5 bases). The specimen was PBMCs. The clonotype originates from a woman in her thirties or forties in good health and CMV-seropositive. DNA for the CDR3: TGCGCCAGCAGCTCGTACGGGGACACCGGGGAGCTGTTTTTT. This encodes CASSSYGDTGELFF.